The 16 T cell receptor beta chains given below trace back to one sample, sequenced in a study of blood T cells in healthy people across ages (dated by TCRdb to about 2015). Library construction relied on 5' RACE. For sequencing, an Illumina HiSeq 2500 was employed. A second PCR of roughly 7 to 11 cycles was performed with a sample-barcoded 5' primer and a J-beta primer mix. In TCRdb, the public reads were trimmed at Q25 with fastp and aligned with MiXCR, with productive beta chains retained. Rows with a matching CDR3 protein are joined into one entry that keeps the most common DNA and genes. The sample profile shows just under 900,000 distinct CDR3 sequences; less than 35% of them were found once. Jointly, the top ten make up approximately 15% of the sample. The sample was blood. The receptor source for this set is a woman over 75 in good health.

This clonotype was observed at least ten times. The rearrangement uses TRBV2 and TRBJ2-5; 8 positions match TRBD2. The CDR3 is 18 amino acids. Germline CDR1 is SNHLY and CDR2 is FYNNEI. The trim removed 5 bases at V and 3 bases at J, leaving 17 bases unmatched. CDR3 nucleotide sequence: TGTGCCAGCAGTTTCGAGCGGGGGTTCCTGAACCCGGAAGAGACCCAGTACTTC. Its translation is CASSFERGFLNPEETQYF.

This clonotype was recorded many times. This rearrangement joins TRBV5-1 to TRBJ2-7; D might be TRBD1 (5 bases). The CDR3 extends over 18 amino acids. CDR1 and CDR2 (germline): SGHRS, YFSETQ. Trimming took 1 base from V and 4 from J, leaving 24 bases between them. CDR3 loop: CASSLRRSSGPEMYEQYF. CDR3 DNA sequence: TGCGCCAGCAGCTTGAGACGGTCATCAGGGCCGGAGATGTACGAGCAGTACTTC.

The gene calls are TRBV18 and TRBJ1-1, with D hard to call. V gave up 3 bases and J gave up 4 bases, with 15 bases separating them. CDR1 KGHSH and CDR2 LQKENI come from the germline V gene. This CDR3 comprises 15 residues. The CDR3 spells CASSPSSPAGTEAFF. The CDR3 DNA sequence: TGTGCCAGCTCACCGAGCTCCCCGGCGGGCACTGAAGCTTTCTTT.

This clonotype was recorded at least ten times. The chain couples TRBV2 to TRBJ2-1, with D possibly matching TRBD2 (7 bases). CDR3 length equals 14 residues. Trimming removed 3 bases from V and 5 bases from J, with 11 bases in between. The germline gives CDR1 SNHLY, CDR2 FYNNEI. This CDR3 reads CASSDRGANNEQFF. The CDR3 DNA follows: TGTGCCAGCAGTGATCGGGGGGCTAACAATGAGCAGTTCTTC. Complete variable domain (other parts from reference TRBV2 and TRBJ2-1): EPEVTQTPSHQVTQMGQEVILRCVPISNHLYFYWYRQILGQKVEFLVSFYNNEISEKSEIFDDQFSVERPDGSNFTLKIRSTKLEDSAMYFCASSDRGANNEQFFGPGTRLTVL.

The gene calls are TRBV7-2 and TRBJ2-4; a possible D gene is TRBD2 (6 bases). The J call may be in error: the DNA end matches TRBJ2-7 better. This CDR3 spans 14 amino acids. Germline CDR1 SGHTA, CDR2 FQGNSA. CDR3 sequence (DNA): TGTGCCAGCAGCTTGTTCGTCGGGGGTGGCGAGCAGTACTTC. It is translated as CASSLFVGGGEQYF.

This chain connects TRBV20-1 to TRBJ1-5; a weak D match, TRBD1 (5 bases). The CDR3 is 14 residues long. V lost 7 bases to trimming and J lost 8 bases, with 21 bases between them. CDR1 DFQATT and CDR2 SNEGSKA come from the germline V gene (reference sequence). CDR3 bases: TGCAGTGTGTCTCGCGGGACGGGGATAAAGCCCCAGCATTTT. Its protein product is CSVSRGTGIKPQHF.

The J gene is TRBJ2-3, the V gene TRBV20-1, with D tentatively TRBD1 (6 bases). The CDR3 runs to 15 residues. Germline CDR1 and CDR2: DFQATT and SNEGSKA (reference sequence). The V gene lost 0 bases and the J gene lost 0 bases, with 10 bases spanning the gap. Written as DNA, the CDR3 is TGCAGTGCTAGAGAACTTGACAGGAGCACAGATACGCAGTATTTT. The encoded protein is CSARELDRSTDTQYF.

The chain couples TRBV3-1 to TRBJ2-1, with D perhaps TRBD1 (5 bases). From germline, CDR1 is LGHDT and CDR2 YNNKEL (reference sequence). This CDR3 is 15 amino acids long. V shed 4 bases and J shed 6 bases, with 16 bases lying between them. Written as DNA, the CDR3 is TGTGCCAGCAGCCTCACCCCTGACAGCTGCAATGAGCAGTTCTTC. Amino acids: CASSLTPDSCNEQFF.

This clonotype appeared a few times. A much larger clone differs by one base, so this may be a read error. The chain recombines TRBV5-1 with TRBJ1-2; TRBD1 matches 9 bases. The length of the CDR3 is 13 residues. Germline V gene lookup returns CDR1 SGHRS and CDR2 YFSETQ. CDR3 nucleotide sequence: TGCGCCAGCAGCATTGGGACAGGGAATGGCCACACCTTC. Residues: CASSIGTGNGHTF.

With regard to this clonotype: A much bigger clone sits one base away, suggesting this may be a read error. This rearrangement joins TRBV9 to TRBJ2-1; 9 bases line up with TRBD1. This CDR3 has 17 amino acids. Germline assignment: CDR1 SGDLS and CDR2 YYNGEE. Trimming cost V 4 bases and J 13 bases; bases outside gene matches: 21. DNA for the CDR3: TGTGCCAGCAGCCCGAGGGGGGGACAGGGAGTGGAAGAGACCCAGTTCTTC. Protein sequence: CASSPRGGQGVEETQFF.

In regard to this clonotype: A read error may explain this, as a much larger clone is one base away. This chain connects TRBV4-2 to TRBJ2-7; 9 bases agree with TRBD1. Germline CDR1 reads LGHNA; CDR2 reads YNFKEQ. Trimming took 5 bases from V and 12 from J; bases not matched to a gene: 14. CDR3 length: 14 amino acids. As DNA, the CDR3 is TGTGCCAGCAGCTCTACGGGACAGGGAAAGACCCGGTACTTC. It yields the protein CASSSTGQGKTRYF.

In this sample, this clonotype turned up once. It may be a read error: a sequence one base away is much more abundant. This sequence joins TRBV7-9 and TRBJ2-1; no reliable D call. The CDR3 length is 13 residues. Germline-derived CDR1 and CDR2 are SEHNR and FQNEAQ (reference sequence). CDR3 DNA: TGTGGCAGCAGCTTAACTGTCGCAAATGAGCAGTTCTTC. Its protein is CGSSLTVANEQFF.

This clonotype was seen only once. The rearrangement joins TRBV28 to TRBJ1-4, with D tentatively TRBD1 (6 bases). The CDR3 covers 14 residues. Germline CDR1 is MDHEN and CDR2 is SYDVKM. Trimming took off 3 bases at V and 8 bases at J, with 13 bases between the two ends. The CDR3 here is CASSFGTLWEKLFF. DNA for the CDR3: TGTGCCAGCAGTTTTGGGACATTGTGGGAAAAACTGTTTTTT. Complete variable domain (other parts from reference TRBV28 and TRBJ1-4): DVKVTQSSRYLVKRTGEKVFLECVQDMDHENMFWYRQDPGLGLRLIYFSYDVKMKEKGDIPEGYSVSREKKERFSLILESASTNQTSMYLCASSFGTLWEKLFFGSGTQLSVL.

For this clonotype: A much larger clone sits a single nucleotide away, making a read error possible. The chain carries TRBV18 and TRBJ2-4; a possible D gene is TRBD1 (5 bases). This CDR3 contains 15 residues. The germline gives CDR1 KGHSH, CDR2 LQKENI. The CDR3 DNA follows: TGTGCCAGCTCACCACCGGAAGGGGCAGGAAACATTCGGTACTTC. It codes for CASSPPEGAGNIRYF.

This chain connects TRBV14 to TRBJ1-1; D is possibly TRBD1 (6 bases). Germline loops: CDR1 SGHDN, CDR2 FVKESK. This CDR3 has 13 amino acids. V lost 6 bases and J lost 2, with 10 bases in between. CDR3 coding DNA: TGTGCCAGCAGTAGGACAGATAACACTGAAGCTTTCTTT. Translated, it gives CASSRTDNTEAFF.

The chain is built from TRBV9 and TRBJ2-3; 7 bases map to TRBD2. Germline CDR1 SGDLS, CDR2 YYNGEE. CDR3 length equals 16 residues. Losses at the gene ends were 2 bases for V and 8 bases for J; bases not matched to a gene: 14. This CDR3 is CASSVAQSGAGFTQYF. DNA for the CDR3: TGTGCCAGCAGCGTGGCCCAAAGCGGGGCGGGCTTTACGCAGTATTTT.